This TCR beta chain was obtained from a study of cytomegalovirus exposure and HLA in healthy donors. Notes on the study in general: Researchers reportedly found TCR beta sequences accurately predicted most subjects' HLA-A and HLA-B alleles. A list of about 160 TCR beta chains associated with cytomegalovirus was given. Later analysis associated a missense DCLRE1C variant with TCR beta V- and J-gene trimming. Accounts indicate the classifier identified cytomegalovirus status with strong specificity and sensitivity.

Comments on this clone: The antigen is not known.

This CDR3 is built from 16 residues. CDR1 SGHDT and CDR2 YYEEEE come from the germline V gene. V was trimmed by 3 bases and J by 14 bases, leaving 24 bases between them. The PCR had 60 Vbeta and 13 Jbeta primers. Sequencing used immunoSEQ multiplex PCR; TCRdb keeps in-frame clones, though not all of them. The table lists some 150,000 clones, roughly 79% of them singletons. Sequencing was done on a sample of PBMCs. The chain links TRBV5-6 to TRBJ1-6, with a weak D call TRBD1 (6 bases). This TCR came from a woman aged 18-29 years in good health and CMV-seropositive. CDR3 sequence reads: CASSSPTGASSGTLHF. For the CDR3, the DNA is TGTGCCAGCAGCTCGCCGACAGGCGCCTCTTCGGGGACCCTCCACTTT. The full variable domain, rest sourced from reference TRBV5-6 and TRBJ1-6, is DAGVTQSPTHLIKTRGQQVTLRCSPKSGHDTVSWYQQALGQGPQFIFQYYEEEERQRGNFPDRFSGHQFPNYSSELNVNALLLGDSALYLCASSSPTGASSGTLHFGNGTRLTVT.